This T cell receptor (beta chain) appears in the sequencing data of a study of T cell responses to AZD1222 COVID-19 vaccine. Study-level points and caveats: Baseline serostatus was positive in only five to seven AZD1222 recipients. Unmutated variant regions reportedly attract nearly half of all spike-specific TCRs. Vaccine-associated CD4 TCRs spanned spike, dominant at 160-218 and 743-854. The repertoires were collected only after the peak T cell response.

Details on this clone: Its matching antigen is unknown.

TCRdb's copy holds only in-frame clones and misses some; the assay was immunoSEQ multiplex PCR. The sample lists 130,000 to 150,000 clones; about 92% were seen once. V dropped 7 bases and J dropped 1; count of bases not matched to a gene: 2. The germline gives CDR1 MNHNY, CDR2 SVGAGI (reference sequence). CDR3 length equals 14 residues. The chain uses TRBV6-6 and TRBJ1-5; the match to TRBD1 covers 9 bases. The source of this sequence is an adult in good health. Sequencing was performed on peripheral blood, taken on day 0 of AZD1222 vaccination. The CDR3 sequence is CASTGQGSNQPQHF. CDR3 sequence (DNA): TGTGCCAGCACCGGACAGGGGAGCAATCAGCCCCAGCATTTT.